The 17 T cell receptor beta chains given below trace back to one sample, sequenced in a study of T cell responses to AZD1222 COVID-19 vaccine. Libraries were prepared by immunoSEQ multiplex PCR; TCRdb keeps only in-frame clonotypes and omits some of them. Of approximately 97,000 clones listed, roughly 83% are singletons. The specimen comprised peripheral blood, sampled on day 0 of AZD1222 vaccination. All receptors come from an adult in good health.

This rearrangement joins TRBV6-6 to TRBJ2-2; tentatively, D is TRBD1 (5 bases). Germline CDR1 reads MNHNY; CDR2 reads SVGAGI (reference sequence). Trimming cost V 4 bases and J 1 base, with 13 bases left between them. CDR3 length: 16 residues. The CDR3, as DNA: TGTGCCAGCAGTTCCCAAGGGGTGGGGAACACCGGGGAGCTGTTTTTT. Translating it yields CASSSQGVGNTGELFF.

The chain couples TRBV28 to TRBJ1-4; the match to TRBD1 covers 7 bases. The CDR3 sequence is 16 residues long. The V segment lost 7 bases and the J segment 0 bases; nucleotides outside the gene matches: 8. Germline V gives CDR1 MDHEN, CDR2 SYDVKM. CDR3 amino acids: CASTTPQGATNEKLFF. The CDR3 region has the DNA TGTGCCAGCACCACCCCTCAGGGGGCAACTAATGAAAAACTGTTTTTT. The variable domain in full, with the rest retrieved from reference TRBV28 and TRBJ1-4, is DVKVTQSSRYLVKRTGEKVFLECVQDMDHENMFWYRQDPGLGLRLIYFSYDVKMKEKGDIPEGYSVSREKKERFSLILESASTNQTSMYLCASTTPQGATNEKLFFGSGTQLSVL.

This chain joins TRBV6-2 or TRBV6-3 and TRBJ2-3; no reliable D call. Germline V gives CDR1 MNHEY, CDR2 SVGEGT. The V and J ends lost 5 bases and 0 bases respectively, with 3 bases between them. The CDR3 has 12 amino acids. CDR3 sequence (DNA): TGTGCCAGCAGTCACAGCACAGATACGCAGTATTTT. Its protein product is CASSHSTDTQYF.

The rearrangement links TRBV2 to TRBJ2-6, with D possibly matching TRBD1 (6 bases). This CDR3 is 18 amino acids long. Per the germline V gene, CDR1 is SNHLY and CDR2 is FYNNEI. Trimming stripped 4 bases from V and 0 bases from J, with 16 bases between. The CDR3, as DNA: TGTGCCAGCAGTGGGAGGACAGCGCTAAACTCTGGGGCCAACGTCCTGACTTTC. The encoded protein is CASSGRTALNSGANVLTF.

The chain employs TRBV12-3 or TRBV12-4 and TRBJ1-2; D gene ambiguous. Between the trimmed V and J ends, which lost 6 bases and 7 bases, there was a span of 12 bases. This CDR3 comprises 12 residues. CDR3 in amino acids: CASSPGGIGYTF. The CDR3 DNA sequence: TGTGCCAGCAGCCCCGGAGGGATTGGCTACACCTTC.

The chain has TRBV5-8 and TRBJ1-5; D is uncertain. The germline V and J ends were trimmed by 4 bases and 2 bases, with 22 bases remaining between them. This CDR3 has 18 amino acids. The V gene's germline CDR1 is SGHTS and CDR2 YDEGEE. The CDR3: CASSPSPGARVGNQPQHF. CDR3 DNA sequence: TGTGCCAGCAGCCCCTCGCCGGGCGCTAGGGTTGGCAATCAGCCCCAGCATTTT. Variable domain in full (rest from reference TRBV5-8 and TRBJ1-5): EAGVTQSPTHLIKTRGQQATLRCSPISGHTSVYWYQQALGLGLQFLLWYDEGEERNRGNFPPRFSGRQFPNYSSELNVNALELEDSALYLCASSPSPGARVGNQPQHFGDGTRLSIL.

The V and J genes are TRBV12-5 and TRBJ2-2, with D uncertain. The germline CDR1 and CDR2 sequences are LGHNT and FRNRAP. CDR3 length: 14 amino acids. V lost 2 bases to trimming and J lost 0 bases, with 4 bases between them. The CDR3 region is CASGLWPNTGELFF. The CDR3 DNA reads TGTGCTAGTGGTTTGTGGCCGAACACCGGGGAGCTGTTTTTT.

The genes are TRBV10-3 and TRBJ1-2; 8 bases fit TRBD1. Germline CDR1 reads ENHRY; CDR2 reads SYGVKD. J lost 5 bases, V lost 4 bases, and 12 bases had no gene match. The CDR3 sequence is 16 residues long. DNA of the CDR3: TGTGCCATCAGTGGTTCTAGGGGACAGGACGCGTATGGCTACACCTTC. Translating gives CAISGSRGQDAYGYTF.

V gene TRBV27 combines with J gene TRBJ2-5, with TRBD1 matching 7 bases. The CDR3 is 14 amino acids. The trim removed 6 bases at V and 5 bases at J, leaving 9 bases unmatched. Germline CDR1 is MNHEY and CDR2 is SMNVEV (reference sequence). DNA for the CDR3: TGTGCCAGCAGCTCAGTAGGGGGCGTTGAGACCCAGTACTTC. Translating it yields CASSSVGGVETQYF.

This clone came up a few times. This chain joins TRBV6-5 and TRBJ1-4; 8 bases agree with TRBD1. Trimming took 6 bases from V and 3 from J; bases not matched to a gene: 6. The CDR3 runs to 15 residues. CDR1 is MNHEY, CDR2 SVGAGI, per germline. The CDR3 region is CASSLQGVANEKLFF. DNA of the CDR3: TGTGCCAGCAGCTTACAGGGGGTGGCTAATGAAAAACTGTTTTTT.

CDR3 loop: CASSSTGTGGTYEQYV. Here the CDR3 DNA reads TGTGCCAGCAGCTCAACCGGGACAGGGGGCACCTACGAGCAGTACGTC. The chain joins TRBV7-9 to TRBJ2-7; 12 bases are shared with TRBD1. The germline V gene has CDR1 SEHNR and CDR2 FQNEAQ (reference sequence). CDR3 length equals 16 residues. Trimming cost V 4 bases and J 2 bases; bases outside gene matches: 6.

This sequence joins TRBV2 and TRBJ2-6, with D possibly being TRBD1 (6 bases). CDR3 length equals 15 residues. CDR1 and CDR2 from the germline V gene are SNHLY and FYNNEI. V lost 7 bases and J lost 4, with 14 bases in between. DNA for the CDR3: TGTGCCAGCAACCCGCAGGGGCTCGGGGCCAACGTCCTGACTTTC. Translation gives CASNPQGLGANVLTF.

This chain uses TRBV6-1 with TRBJ1-2, with D possibly being TRBD1 (5 bases). The germline V gene encodes CDR1 MNHNS and CDR2 SASEGT. This CDR3 has 16 residues. V lost 0 bases and J lost 5, with 16 bases in between. CDR3 amino acids: CASSEALGGSGYGYTF. The CDR3, as DNA: TGTGCCAGCAGTGAAGCGCTGGGGGGGAGCGGATATGGCTACACCTTC.

The CDR3 coding sequence is TGTGCCAGCAGCTTTCTAGCGGGAGGACGCTCCTACAATGAGCAGTTCTTC. Its protein is CASSFLAGGRSYNEQFF. This chain joins TRBV5-4 and TRBJ2-1; 11 nucleotides match TRBD2. The germline CDR1 and CDR2 sequences are SGHNT and YYREEE (reference sequence). This CDR3 contains 17 residues. Trimming took 2 bases from V and 0 from J; bases not matched to a gene: 4.

The rearrangement links TRBV19 to TRBJ1-6; D is ambiguous. This CDR3 is 15 amino acids long. Germline lookup yields CDR1 LNHDA and CDR2 SQIVND (reference sequence). The V end was cut by 4 bases, the J end by 3 bases, with 10 bases between. The CDR3, as DNA: TGTGCCAGTAGTAGCATGGAGATCTATAATTCACCCCTCCACTTT. Its translation: CASSSMEIYNSPLHF.

V and J are TRBV3-1 (or the pseudogene TRBV3-2) and TRBJ2-2, with D hard to call. This CDR3 comprises 11 residues. The germline V gene encodes CDR1 LGHDT and CDR2 YNNKEL (reference sequence). Trimming cost V 6 bases and J 4 bases, with 3 bases left between them. The CDR3 region is CASSRTGELFF. The CDR3 DNA sequence: TGTGCCAGCAGTCGCACCGGGGAGCTGTTTTTT.

This chain joins TRBV6-2 or TRBV6-3 and TRBJ1-3; the D is unclear. The CDR3 runs to 14 residues. V was pared by 2 bases and J by 0 bases, with 5 bases between. CDR1 and CDR2 (germline): MNHEY, SVGEGT. The CDR3: CASSYPVSGNTIYF. For the CDR3, the DNA is TGTGCCAGCAGTTACCCGGTCTCTGGAAACACCATATATTTT.